The 16 T cell receptor beta chains below come from one sample, sequenced in a study of blood T cell repertoires in COVID-19. TCRdb's copy holds only in-frame clones and misses some; the assay was immunoSEQ multiplex PCR. This table holds approximately 170,000 clones, 70% to 90% found once. The sequencing sample was made of peripheral blood. The source of these receptors is a man aged 45-65 years with active or convalescent COVID-19.

The chain combines TRBV30 with TRBJ1-2; TRBD1 might be the D (5 bases). Looked up from germline, CDR1 is GTSNPN and CDR2 is SVGIG (reference sequence). The CDR3 is made up of 11 amino acids. Trimming took 5 bases from V and 8 from J, leaving 12 bases between them. CDR3 protein: CAWPGHRGYTF. The CDR3 DNA sequence: TGTGCCTGGCCCGGACACCGGGGCTACACCTTC.

The V and J genes are TRBV30 and TRBJ1-3, with D unresolved. The germline V and J ends were trimmed by 6 bases and 4 bases, with 10 bases remaining between them. CDR1 GTSNPN and CDR2 SVGIG come from the germline V gene (reference sequence). This CDR3 comprises 12 residues. The CDR3 bases are TGTGCCTGCAAGGGAGCAGGAAACACCATATATTTT. Protein: CACKGAGNTIYF.

The chain uses TRBV6-2 or TRBV6-3 and TRBJ1-1; TRBD1 matches 11 bases. V lost 5 bases and J lost 4; bases outside the gene matches: 6. CDR3 length equals 15 residues. CDR1 is MNHEY and CDR2 is SVGEGT in the germline V gene. The CDR3 loop reads CASSPSGTGGTEAFF. CDR3 DNA: TGTGCCAGCAGTCCCTCCGGGACAGGGGGCACTGAAGCTTTCTTT.

V gene TRBV18 combines with J gene TRBJ1-3; tentatively, D is TRBD1 (6 bases). V dropped 0 bases and J dropped 0 bases, with 18 bases sitting between them. CDR3 length: 19 amino acids. Germline values: CDR1 KGHSH, CDR2 LQKENI. The CDR3 reads CASSPPEFRWTASGNTIYF. In DNA form, the CDR3 reads TGTGCCAGCTCACCACCGGAGTTCCGATGGACAGCCTCTGGAAACACCATATATTTT. Supplemented by reference TRBV18 and TRBJ1-3, the full variable domain reads NAGVMQNPRHLVRRRGQEARLRCSPMKGHSHVYWYRQLPEEGLKFMVYLQKENIIDESGMPKERFSAEFPKEGPSILRIQQVVRGDSAAYFCASSPPEFRWTASGNTIYFGEGSWLTVV.

The chain carries TRBV7-2 and TRBJ2-5; 8 bases align to TRBD1. V lost 7 bases and J lost 4; bases outside the gene matches: 11. The CDR3 covers 15 residues. Germline lookup yields CDR1 SGHTA and CDR2 FQGNSA. The CDR3 coding sequence is TGTGCCAGCACCAAGGACAGGGTGTTGTTAGAGACCCAGTACTTC. Amino acid sequence: CASTKDRVLLETQYF. The whole variable domain, filled in from reference TRBV7-2 and TRBJ2-5, reads GAGVSQSPSNKVTEKGKDVELRCDPISGHTALYWYRQSLGQGLEFLIYFQGNSAPDKSGLPSDRFSAERTGGSVSTLTIQRTQQEDSAVYLCASTKDRVLLETQYFGPGTRLLVL.

V gene TRBV11-2 combines with J gene TRBJ2-2, with D hard to call. In germline, CDR1 is SGHAT, CDR2 FQNNGV. This CDR3 spans 14 amino acids. The V and J ends lost 3 bases and 2 bases respectively, with 7 bases between them. This CDR3 is CASSLTPNTGELFF. The CDR3 coding sequence is TGTGCCAGCAGCTTGACACCCAACACCGGGGAGCTGTTTTTT.

This chain uses TRBV29-1 with TRBJ2-3; unclear D gene. The V gene's germline CDR1 is SQVTM and CDR2 ANQGSEA. The CDR3 is 11 residues long. V was trimmed by 5 bases and J by 4 bases, leaving 7 bases between them. CDR3 bases: TGCAGCGTTACCAGTCCAGATACGCAGTATTTT. Residues: CSVTSPDTQYF.

CDR3: CASNRVSGQANYGYTF. DNA of the CDR3: TGTGCCAGCAACCGGGTCAGTGGCCAAGCTAACTATGGCTACACCTTC. This chain joins TRBV6-6 and TRBJ1-2, with unresolved D. The germline CDR1 and CDR2 sequences are MNHNY and SVGAGI (reference sequence). The CDR3 covers 16 residues. The V gene lost 7 bases and the J gene lost 0 bases, with 18 bases spanning the gap.

The rearrangement uses TRBV5-4 and TRBJ2-5, with D possibly being TRBD1 (7 bases). This CDR3 spans 13 amino acids. Germline CDR1 and CDR2: SGHNT and YYREEE (reference sequence). Trimming pared 2 bases from V and 3 bases from J, leaving 8 bases between. For the CDR3, the DNA is TGTGCCAGCAGCTTCAGGGGGGAAGAGACCCAGTACTTC. Encoded protein: CASSFRGEETQYF.

The genes are TRBV27 and TRBJ1-2, with 10 bases fitting TRBD1. CDR1 is MNHEY, CDR2 SMNVEV, per germline (reference sequence). CDR3 length: 17 amino acids. Trimming removed 2 bases from V and 5 bases from J; junction bases left unmatched: 11. The CDR3 is CASSLKGQGIGHYGYTF. The CDR3 nucleotides read TGTGCCAGCAGTTTAAAGGGACAGGGGATTGGGCATTATGGCTACACCTTC.

The chain is built from TRBV21-1 and TRBJ2-1; the table's D call, TRBD2, was not checked against the DNA. TRBV21-1 constitutes a pseudogene. The CDR3 is made up of 16 amino acids. The chain's CDR3 is CASSKGRDSGGNEQFF. The CDR3, as DNA: TGTGCCAGCAGCAAAGGGCGGGACAGCGGGGGCAATGAGCAGTTCTTC.

The genes are TRBV9 and TRBJ1-1; D is undetermined. V lost 0 bases, J lost 8 bases, and 11 bases lay in between. The germline CDR1 and CDR2 sequences are SGDLS and YYNGEE. CDR3 size: 13 residues. The CDR3 DNA sequence: TGTGCCAGCAGCGTAGTCCCTAAAGAAGAAGCTTTCTTT. Protein product: CASSVVPKEEAFF.

The chain uses TRBV6-5 and TRBJ1-4; 8 nucleotides line up with TRBD1. Unmatched junction bases numbered 0, after V lost 6 bases and J lost 0 bases. This CDR3 has 14 amino acids. CDR1 is MNHEY and CDR2 is SVGAGI in the germline V gene. DNA for the CDR3: TGTGCCAGCAGCAGGGGGCCAACTAATGAAAAACTGTTTTTT. It specifies CASSRGPTNEKLFF.

The gene calls are TRBV19 and TRBJ2-2, with 8 bases identical to TRBD2. The CDR3 sequence is 13 residues long. The germline gives CDR1 LNHDA, CDR2 SQIVND (reference sequence). J lost 4 bases, V lost 10 bases, and 5 bases had no gene match. The CDR3, as DNA: TGTGCCACTACGGGGGGGTTCACCGGGGAGCTGTTTTTT. Amino acids: CATTGGFTGELFF. The whole variable domain, remainder taken from reference TRBV19 and TRBJ2-2, is DGGITQSPKYLFRKEGQNVTLSCEQNLNHDAMYWYRQDPGQGLRLIYYSQIVNDFQKGDIAEGYSVSREKKESFPLTVTSAQKNPTAFYLCATTGGFTGELFFGEGSRLTVL.

Worth noting for this clone: The sample has other DNA sequences that encode this CDR3 too. The rearrangement links TRBV4-1 to TRBJ1-2; D gene ambiguous. Between the trimmed V and J ends, which lost 0 bases and 5 bases, there was a span of 10 bases. This CDR3 region has 14 residues. Germline-derived CDR1 and CDR2 are MGHRA and YSYEKL. The CDR3 region is CASSQEPGGYGYTF. Written as DNA, the CDR3 is TGCGCCAGCAGCCAAGAGCCGGGTGGTTATGGCTACACCTTC.

V usage is TRBV5-4 and J usage is TRBJ1-4, with D tentatively TRBD1 (5 bases). The germline V gene has CDR1 SGHNT and CDR2 YYREEE (reference sequence). V was cut by 4 bases and J by 7 bases, with 14 bases left in between. This CDR3 is built from 14 residues. The CDR3 loop reads CASSPGQGTEKLFF. The CDR3 DNA follows: TGTGCCAGCAGCCCCGGGCAGGGAACTGAAAAACTGTTTTTT.